These 10 T cell receptor beta chains were all obtained from the same sample, sequenced in a study of cytomegalovirus exposure and HLA in healthy donors. With 60 Vbeta and 13 Jbeta primers, the PCR was carried out. Assay used: immunoSEQ multiplex PCR; TCRdb lists only in-frame clones, some missing. The table lists about 200,000 clones, 86% of them singletons. The specimen was PBMCs. These receptors originate from a woman in her twenties or thirties in good health and CMV-seronegative.

J is TRBJ2-7 and V is TRBV5-4, with 7 bases matching TRBD1. The V gene end was trimmed by 4 bases and the J gene end by 2 bases; junction bases not matched to a gene: 9. CDR3 length equals 15 residues. Germline-derived CDR1 and CDR2 are SGHNT and YYREEE (reference sequence). The CDR3 DNA is TGTGCCAGCAGCCACCCTACAGGGGACACCTACGAGCAGTACTTC. It yields the protein CASSHPTGDTYEQYF.

J is TRBJ2-1 and V is TRBV2; 7 bases agree with TRBD2. The germline gives CDR1 SNHLY, CDR2 FYNNEI. The CDR3 sequence is 15 residues long. Trimming cost V 1 base and J 0 bases; bases outside gene matches: 0. The CDR3 loop reads CASSEGGSSYNEQFF. The CDR3 bases are TGTGCCAGCAGTGAAGGCGGGAGCTCCTACAATGAGCAGTTCTTC. The entire variable domain, with the rest obtained from reference TRBV2 and TRBJ2-1, is as follows: EPEVTQTPSHQVTQMGQEVILRCVPISNHLYFYWYRQILGQKVEFLVSFYNNEISEKSEIFDDQFSVERPDGSNFTLKIRSTKLEDSAMYFCASSEGGSSYNEQFFGPGTRLTVL.

The rearrangement links TRBV6-1 to TRBJ1-2, with D possibly matching TRBD1 (5 bases). From germline, CDR1 is MNHNS and CDR2 SASEGT. The CDR3 has 11 amino acids. The ends were cut back, 6 bases at V and 7 bases at J, with 9 bases in the middle. The CDR3 is CASRTVVGYTF. In nucleotides, the CDR3 is TGTGCCAGCAGGACAGTGGTTGGCTACACCTTC.

V is TRBV11-3 and J is TRBJ2-1, with TRBD2 identical over 10 bases. This CDR3 region has 19 residues. Germline V gene sequence: CDR1 SGHNT, CDR2 YENEEA. The ends lost 3 bases at V and 4 bases at J; junction bases unmatched: 15. DNA for the CDR3: TGTGCCAGCAGCTTGGCTTATGGGTCTCTAGCGGGAGCGTACAATGAGCAGTTCTTC. The encoded protein is CASSLAYGSLAGAYNEQFF. Together with reference TRBV11-3 and TRBJ2-1, the CDR3 gives the full variable domain: EAGVVQSPRYKIIEKKQPVAFWCNPISGHNTLYWYLQNLGQGPELLIRYENEEAVDDSQLPKDRFSAERLKGVDSTLKIQPAELGDSAVYLCASSLAYGSLAGAYNEQFFGPGTRLTVL.

This clone turned up a few times. The J gene is TRBJ2-1, the V gene TRBV9; tentatively, D is TRBD1 (5 bases). The germline V and J ends were trimmed by 0 bases and 3 bases, with 7 bases remaining between them. Per the germline V gene, CDR1 is SGDLS and CDR2 is YYNGEE. The CDR3 totals 14 residues. The CDR3 loop reads CASSVGGIYNEQFF. In DNA, the CDR3 is TGTGCCAGCAGCGTAGGGGGCATCTACAATGAGCAGTTCTTC.

The genes are TRBV7-8 and TRBJ2-1; D gene unclear. The CDR3 extends over 14 amino acids. Germline values: CDR1 SGHVS, CDR2 FQNEAQ. Trimming pared 5 bases from V and 5 bases from J, leaving 13 bases between. This CDR3 reads CASSPKLAHNEQFF. The CDR3 bases are TGTGCCAGCAGCCCGAAGTTAGCCCACAATGAGCAGTTCTTC.

In regard to this clone: Compared with germline, one end of the junction differs, possibly owing to a read error. The rearrangement links TRBV6-1 to TRBJ1-2; 10 bases are shared with TRBD1. This CDR3 is built from 16 residues. Per germline, CDR1 MNHNS and CDR2 SASEGT. In nucleotides, the CDR3 is TGTGCCAGCAGTCAAGCCGGGACAGGGGACGGGGAGGGCTACACCTTC. Residues: CASSQAGTGDGEGYTF.

This chain connects TRBV7-8 to TRBJ2-1; TRBD1 matches 8 bases. Germline V lookup: CDR1 SGHVS, CDR2 FQNEAQ. J was trimmed by 12 bases and V by 4 bases; bases with no gene match: 8. The CDR3 is made up of 13 amino acids. The CDR3 sequence: CASSSRTGWWQFF. For the CDR3, the DNA is TGTGCCAGCAGCTCTCGGACAGGGTGGTGGCAGTTCTTC.

The chain links TRBV2 to TRBJ1-3, with D possibly being TRBD1 (5 bases). Between the trimmed V and J ends, which lost 1 base and 2 bases, there was a span of 15 bases. CDR3 length equals 17 residues. CDR1 SNHLY and CDR2 FYNNEI come from the germline V gene. The DNA for the CDR3 is TGTGCCAGCAGTGAAGTACGGGGGTTAGGGACTGGAAACACCATATATTTT. Translation gives CASSEVRGLGTGNTIYF. Drawing the rest from reference TRBV2 and TRBJ1-3, the complete variable domain is EPEVTQTPSHQVTQMGQEVILRCVPISNHLYFYWYRQILGQKVEFLVSFYNNEISEKSEIFDDQFSVERPDGSNFTLKIRSTKLEDSAMYFCASSEVRGLGTGNTIYFGEGSWLTVV.

V gene TRBV28 combines with J gene TRBJ1-2; D is unclear. V was pared by 3 bases and J by 2 bases, with 10 bases between. Germline CDR1 MDHEN, CDR2 SYDVKM. The CDR3 totals 14 residues. The CDR3 coding sequence is TGTGCCAGCAGTTTTCTCGGGTCGAACTATGGCTACACCTTC. It encodes CASSFLGSNYGYTF.